These 8 T cell receptor beta chains originate from one sample sequenced in a study of T cell repertoires in cytomegalovirus infection. Each CDR3 protein is one row after TCRdb ran MiXCR on the reads. The table lists more than 200,000 distinct CDR3 sequences, 8% to 9.5% of them singletons, with about 15% in the top ten. Source material: PBMCs. The receptors stem from a human donor in good health (CMV status not recorded). Some clones in this sample may be carry-over from other donors' samples.

This clonotype was seen repeatedly, ten times or more. V gene TRBV28 combines with J gene TRBJ1-1; 8 bases match TRBD1. In germline, CDR1 is MDHEN, CDR2 SYDVKM. V lost 5 bases, J lost 1 base, and 3 bases stayed unmatched. The CDR3 has 14 amino acids. CDR3 DNA: TGTGCCAGCAGTCGGACAGGGAAGAACACTGAAGCTTTCTTT. Protein: CASSRTGKNTEAFF.

This clonotype was seen a few times. The V gene is TRBV4-3, the J gene TRBJ1-5, with no clear D. V was clipped by 4 bases and J by 11 bases, with 15 bases between them. The CDR3 is made up of 13 amino acids. Per germline, CDR1 LGHNA and CDR2 YSLEER. The DNA of the CDR3 is TGCGCCAGCAGCCCCGAACTGGGTCTGGCCCAGCATTTT. Its protein is CASSPELGLAQHF.

This clonotype was recorded many times. V gene TRBV7-2 combines with J gene TRBJ2-3; D remains ambiguous. This CDR3 is built from 15 residues. Germline V CDR1 and CDR2: SGHTA, FQGNSA. V was cut by 4 bases and J by 0 bases, with 11 bases left in between. In DNA form, the CDR3 reads TGTGCCAGCAGCTCTTTTGTGGACAGCACAGATACGCAGTATTTT. Translating gives CASSSFVDSTDTQYF.

This clonotype has only a few counts. The chain recombines TRBV4-3 with TRBJ2-2; no definite D call. The CDR3 runs to 16 residues. Germline values: CDR1 LGHNA, CDR2 YSLEER. V dropped 0 bases and J dropped 0 bases, with 8 bases sitting between them. CDR3 residues: CASSQDLGTNTGELFF. CDR3 bases: TGCGCCAGCAGCCAAGATCTGGGGACGAACACCGGGGAGCTGTTTTTT.

The rearrangement links TRBV7-2 to TRBJ1-1; D remains ambiguous. CDR3 size: 14 residues. Per the germline V gene, CDR1 is SGHTA and CDR2 is FQGNSA. V was trimmed by 5 bases and J by 6 bases, leaving 16 bases between them. The CDR3 nucleotides are TGTGCCAGCAGCCATAGTTTTGGTCGGGCTGAAGCTTTCTTT. It codes for CASSHSFGRAEAFF.

This clonotype was seen ten or more times. The chain recombines TRBV7-2 with TRBJ2-3, with D perhaps TRBD2 (6 bases). CDR3 size: 15 residues. Deletions cut 2 bases from V and 1 base from J, with 10 bases between. Germline CDR1 reads SGHTA; CDR2 reads FQGNSA. The chain's CDR3 is CASSLTGSRTDTQYF. CDR3 sequence (DNA): TGTGCCAGCAGCTTAACCGGGAGCCGCACAGATACGCAGTATTTT.

The table lists this clonotype with a few counts. The chain links TRBV25-1 to TRBJ2-7; TRBD1 matches at 8 bases. Trimming took 4 bases from V and 7 from J; bases not matched to a gene: 6. Germline V CDR1 and CDR2: MGHDK, SYGVNS. CDR3 length: 13 amino acids. The CDR3 spells CASSAADRVEQYF. The CDR3, as DNA: TGTGCCAGCAGTGCTGCGGACAGGGTAGAGCAGTACTTC.

This clonotype has a count of ten or more. V and J are TRBV5-4 and TRBJ2-5; no clear D gene. V gave up 1 base and J gave up 2 bases, with 3 bases separating them. Germline V gives CDR1 SGHNT, CDR2 YYREEE (reference sequence). The CDR3 runs to 12 residues. CDR3 nucleotides: TGTGCCAGCAGCTTGAAGCAAGAGACCCAGTACTTC. This encodes CASSLKQETQYF.